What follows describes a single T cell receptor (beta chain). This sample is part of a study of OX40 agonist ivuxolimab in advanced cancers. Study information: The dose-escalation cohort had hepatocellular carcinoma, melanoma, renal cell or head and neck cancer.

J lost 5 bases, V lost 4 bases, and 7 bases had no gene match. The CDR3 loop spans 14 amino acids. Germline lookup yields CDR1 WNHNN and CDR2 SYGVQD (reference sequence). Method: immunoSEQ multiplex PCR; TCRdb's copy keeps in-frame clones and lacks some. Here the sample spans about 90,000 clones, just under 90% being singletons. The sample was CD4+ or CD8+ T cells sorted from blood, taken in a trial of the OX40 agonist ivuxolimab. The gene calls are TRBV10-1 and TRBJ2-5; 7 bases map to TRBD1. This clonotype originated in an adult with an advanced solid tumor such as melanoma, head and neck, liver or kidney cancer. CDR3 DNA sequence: TGCGCCAGCAGTGTATCCAGGGGGTTCGAGACCCAGTACTTC. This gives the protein CASSVSRGFETQYF.